This TCR beta chain was identified in a study of control samples from healthy donors and cancer patients. Assay: immunoSEQ multiplex PCR; the TCRdb copy retains only in-frame clones and omits some. The data contain approximately 210,000 clones, 91% of them singletons. The germline V and J ends were trimmed by 5 bases and 3 bases, with 5 bases remaining between them. Germline V CDR1 and CDR2: MGHRA, YSYEKL. This CDR3 is built from 11 residues. This sequence was found in a young man in good health. The V and J genes are TRBV4-1 and TRBJ2-7; D unresolved. The sequencing input was blood. The CDR3 region is CASSSYYEQYF. CDR3 DNA: TGCGCCAGCAGCTCCTACTACGAGCAGTACTTC.